The 13 T cell receptor beta chains presented below share a single source sample, sequenced in a study of cytomegalovirus exposure and HLA in healthy donors. TCRdb's table, derived via immunoSEQ multiplex PCR, lists solely in-frame clones and lacks some. The sample contains a few hundred thousand clones, roughly 90% of which appear only once. The specimen was PBMCs. The source is a woman aged 18-29 years in good health and CMV-seronegative.

The chain combines TRBV11-2 with TRBJ2-7; 7 nucleotides align to TRBD1. Germline V lookup: CDR1 SGHAT, CDR2 FQNNGV. V lost 5 bases and J lost 6; bases outside the gene matches: 7. This CDR3 region has 13 residues. Here the CDR3 reads CASSPGQVIEQYF. The CDR3 DNA reads as TGTGCCAGCAGCCCCGGACAGGTAATCGAGCAGTACTTC.

This sequence joins TRBV5-4 and TRBJ1-5; D not certain. V dropped 1 base and J dropped 8 bases, with 10 bases sitting between them. The germline CDR1 and CDR2 sequences are SGHNT and YYREEE (reference sequence). The CDR3 contains 13 residues. In nucleotides, the CDR3 is TGTGCCAGCAGCTTGCCGGGTGTTGAGCCCCAGCATTTT. As protein: CASSLPGVEPQHF. Filled out from reference TRBV5-4 and TRBJ1-5, the complete variable domain reads ETGVTQSPTHLIKTRGQQVTLRCSSQSGHNTVSWYQQALGQGPQFIFQYYREEENGRGNFPPRFSGLQFPNYSSELNVNALELDDSALYLCASSLPGVEPQHFGDGTRLSIL.

This sequence joins TRBV2 and TRBJ2-2; possibly TRBD1 for D (6 bases). V lost 5 bases and J lost 2, with 18 bases in between. The CDR3 has 17 residues. Germline-derived CDR1 and CDR2 are SNHLY and FYNNEI. CDR3 residues: CASSRVNGGPNTGELFF. CDR3 DNA: TGTGCCAGCAGTAGGGTGAATGGGGGCCCAAACACCGGGGAGCTGTTTTTT.

V is TRBV30 and J is TRBJ2-7; D possibly corresponds to TRBD2 (5 bases). The CDR3 runs 13 residues. Trimming removed 3 bases at V and 3 bases at J, with 12 bases between. The germline V gene has CDR1 GTSNPN and CDR2 SVGIG (reference sequence). In nucleotides, the CDR3 is TGTGCCTGGAGGTATGACGGGAACTACGAGCAGTACTTC. Its translation: CAWRYDGNYEQYF.

The chain is built from TRBV10-3 and TRBJ2-3, with 9 bases aligning to TRBD2. Germline V gives CDR1 ENHRY, CDR2 SYGVKD. This CDR3 has 19 residues. V was clipped by 4 bases and J by 2 bases; unmatched bases: 16. The DNA of the CDR3 is TGTGCCATCAGTGGGAAGACTGAAGGACTAGCGTACATCACAGATACGCAGTATTTT. Protein: CAISGKTEGLAYITDTQYF.

The chain combines TRBV4-1 with TRBJ2-7; D unresolved. The CDR3 spans 13 residues. Trimming pared 1 base from V and 7 bases from J, leaving 11 bases between. The germline V gene has CDR1 MGHRA and CDR2 YSYEKL. In DNA form, the CDR3 reads TGCGCCAGCAGCCAAGGAATACCCGGGGAGCAGTACTTC. Amino acids: CASSQGIPGEQYF.

The chain uses TRBV6-5 and TRBJ2-7; 7 nucleotides align to TRBD1. CDR3 length: 15 amino acids. The V gene's germline CDR1 is MNHEY and CDR2 SVGAGI. J lost 3 bases, V lost 0 bases, and 5 bases had no gene match. CDR3 sequence (DNA): TGTGCCAGCAGTTACTCGGCGGCAGGGGGCTACGAGCAGTACGTC. Translating gives CASSYSAAGGYEQYV.

The chain links TRBV6-5 to TRBJ1-1, with unresolved D. Deletions cut 3 bases from V and 3 bases from J, with 5 bases between. CDR3 length equals 12 residues. Looked up from germline, CDR1 is MNHEY and CDR2 is SVGAGI. Written as DNA, the CDR3 is TGTGCCAGCAGTTATGGAGACACTGAAGCTTTCTTT. It translates to CASSYGDTEAFF.

This chain connects TRBV20-1 to TRBJ1-2; D gene uncertain. Trimming took off 3 bases at V and 3 bases at J, with 5 bases between the two ends. This CDR3 has 11 residues. Germline V CDR1 and CDR2: DFQATT, SNEGSKA (reference sequence). The CDR3 loop reads CSASVDYGYTF. CDR3 in DNA: TGCAGTGCTAGTGTAGACTATGGCTACACCTTC.

The chain joins TRBV30 to TRBJ1-1; D unclear. V shed 4 bases and J shed 8 bases, with 17 bases lying between them. The CDR3 covers 13 residues. Per germline, CDR1 GTSNPN and CDR2 SVGIG (reference sequence). For the CDR3, the DNA is TGTGCCTGGAAAGGTTCTCAGGCAGCCGAAGCTTTCTTT. Protein sequence: CAWKGSQAAEAFF.

The CDR3 sequence: CASSLALQGTYTDTQYF. CDR3 sequence (DNA): TGCGCCAGCAGCCTCGCCCTACAGGGGACATACACAGATACGCAGTATTTT. V usage is TRBV5-1 and J usage is TRBJ2-3, with TRBD1 identical over 7 bases. CDR1 and CDR2 from the germline V gene are SGHRS and YFSETQ. The CDR3 contains 17 residues. The V and J ends lost 4 bases and 2 bases, in that order; junction bases with no gene match: 13. Combining the CDR3 with reference TRBV5-1 and TRBJ2-3 gives the whole variable domain KAGVTQTPRYLIKTRGQQVTLSCSPISGHRSVSWYQQTPGQGLQFLFEYFSETQRNKGNFPGRFSGRQFSNSRSEMNVSTLELGDSALYLCASSLALQGTYTDTQYFGPGTRLTVL.

The V and J genes are TRBV28 and TRBJ1-5, with 7 bases lining up with TRBD1. The CDR3 spans 14 residues. The V gene's germline CDR1 is MDHEN and CDR2 SYDVKM. After removal of 6 bases from V and 4 bases from J, the junction contained 6 bases not matched to a gene. DNA for the CDR3: TGTGCCAGCAGACCCACAGGGGTAAATCAGCCCCAGCATTTT. Translation: CASRPTGVNQPQHF.

This sequence joins TRBV5-1 and TRBJ1-1, with D possibly matching TRBD1 (5 bases). This CDR3 comprises 13 residues. CDR1 is SGHRS and CDR2 is YFSETQ in the germline V gene. Between the trimmed V and J ends, which lost 4 bases and 3 bases, there was a span of 10 bases. CDR3 in DNA: TGCGCCAGCAGCCCAGGGTTTGACACTGAAGCTTTCTTT. Protein product: CASSPGFDTEAFF.